This T cell receptor beta chain was obtained from a study of shared clonotypes between healthy human individuals. The study, taken as a whole, reports: Naive subsets, compared against memory subsets, generally had larger estimated richness values.

This CDR3 region has 13 residues. V lost 9 bases, J lost 1 base, and 12 bases lay in between. Per germline, CDR1 LNHDA and CDR2 SQIVND (reference sequence). The data were produced by immunoSEQ multiplex PCR, yet TCRdb's version contains in-frame clones alone and is incomplete. Among some 1.5 million clones, roughly 96% were seen once, and the ten largest hold about 1.2%. Of note for this clone: As yet, its antigen is unknown.

The sample consisted of naive CD4+ T cells sorted from blood. Subset in this sample: CD45RA+ positively selected. The TCR originated in a man younger than 45 in good health. This chain uses TRBV19 with TRBJ1-1; D call uncertain. The CDR3 DNA sequence: TGTGCCAGCACCAATCAGCCGAACACTGAAGCTTTCTTT. It codes for CASTNQPNTEAFF. Complete variable domain (other parts from reference TRBV19 and TRBJ1-1): DGGITQSPKYLFRKEGQNVTLSCEQNLNHDAMYWYRQDPGQGLRLIYYSQIVNDFQKGDIAEGYSVSREKKESFPLTVTSAQKNPTAFYLCASTNQPNTEAFFGQGTRLTVV.